A single sample gave rise to the 15 T cell receptor beta chains below, sequenced in a study of T-cell reconstitution after alpha-beta-depleted transplantation in children. A TCRbeta library incorporating unique molecular identifiers was prepared. TCRdb re-called the PCR reads through MiXCR, storing one row per CDR3 protein. The data contain around 600,000 distinct CDR3 sequences, 23% of them singletons. This sample comprised PBMCs, mostly from graft donor cells, obtained 360 days after TCRalphabeta/CD19-depleted stem cell transplant. Receptors were obtained from a boy under two years old who had a stem cell transplant for acute myeloid leukemia, so the T cells may come from the graft donor.

At least ten counts were recorded for this clonotype. The V call is TRBV29-1, the J call TRBJ2-3, with TRBD2 matching over 8 bases. Germline loops: CDR1 SQVTM, CDR2 ANQGSEA. The CDR3 contains 14 residues. V gave up 4 bases and J gave up 2 bases; unmatched junction bases: 5. The CDR3 loop is CSVVNSGATDTQYF. The CDR3 DNA follows: TGCAGCGTTGTGAATAGCGGGGCCACAGATACGCAGTATTTT.

This chain links TRBV29-1 with TRBJ2-1; 10 bases match TRBD2. The CDR3 is 14 amino acids. CDR1 SQVTM and CDR2 ANQGSEA come from the germline V gene. V was clipped by 6 bases and J by 4 bases; unmatched bases: 6. The CDR3: CSVLGLASYNEQFF. CDR3 in DNA: TGCAGCGTCCTGGGACTAGCGTCATACAATGAGCAGTTCTTC.

This clonotype was seen many times. DNA for the CDR3: TGTGCCAGCAGCCTCTCCGGTATAACCGGGGAGCTGTTTTTT. It specifies CASSLSGITGELFF. This chain uses TRBV7-6 with TRBJ2-2; D unresolved. The germline V gene has CDR1 SGHVS and CDR2 FNYEAQ. V was clipped by 5 bases and J by 5 bases, with 12 bases between them. CDR3 length equals 14 residues.

The CDR3 sequence is CASSKSGEIPYEQYV. DNA for the CDR3: TGTGCCAGCAGCAAATCAGGGGAAATCCCCTACGAGCAGTACGTC. J is TRBJ2-7 and V is TRBV21-1; the table's D gene call, TRBD1, was not cross checked with the DNA. TRBV21-1 is a documented pseudogene. This CDR3 contains 15 residues.

This clonotype occurred a few times. The chain uses TRBV20-1 and TRBJ2-3; D is uncertain. Germline CDR1 and CDR2: DFQATT and SNEGSKA (reference sequence). V shed 1 base and J shed 1 base, with 15 bases lying between them. The CDR3 consists of 16 residues. The CDR3 coding sequence is TGCAGTGCTAGAGGAAGTACTAACCCCCGCACAGATACGCAGTATTTT. This translates into CSARGSTNPRTDTQYF.

Ten or more counts support this clonotype. The chain uses TRBV12-3 or TRBV12-4 and TRBJ2-7; 8 bases agree with TRBD1. Trimming cost V 4 bases and J 5 bases; bases outside gene matches: 7. CDR3 length: 14 amino acids. The CDR3 loop is CASSSRTGLNEQYV. DNA of the CDR3: TGTGCCAGCAGTTCCAGGACAGGGCTAAACGAGCAGTACGTC.

Ten or more counts support this clonotype. The chain recombines TRBV12-3 or TRBV12-4 with TRBJ2-3; possible D gene TRBD2, 7 bases. V lost 1 base to trimming and J lost 2 bases, with 10 bases between them. There are 15 residues in the CDR3. The CDR3 protein is CASSLGGGVTDTQYF. CDR3 coding DNA: TGTGCCAGCAGTTTAGGGGGGGGCGTCACAGATACGCAGTATTTT.

The chain is built from TRBV7-2 and TRBJ2-7, with 7 bases fitting TRBD1. V lost 0 bases, J lost 0 bases, and 2 bases stayed unmatched. Germline V gene data show CDR1 as SGHTA and CDR2 as FQGNSA. This CDR3 contains 15 residues. The CDR3 here is CASSLARDSSYEQYF. The CDR3 DNA reads as TGTGCCAGCAGCTTAGCCCGGGACAGCTCCTACGAGCAGTACTTC.

Only a few counts were recorded for this clonotype. This sequence joins TRBV20-1 and TRBJ2-1, with a possible D match to TRBD1 (6 bases). This CDR3 is 14 amino acids long. The V end was cut by 1 base, the J end by 8 bases, with 15 bases between. Looked up from germline, CDR1 is DFQATT and CDR2 is SNEGSKA (reference sequence). The CDR3 sequence is CSARVQAGEYEQFF. The CDR3 nucleotides read TGCAGTGCTAGAGTACAGGCAGGGGAGTATGAGCAGTTCTTC.

This clonotype was counted ten times or more. CDR3 residues: CASSLGPRYEQYF. CDR3 sequence (DNA): TGTGCCAGCAGCTTAGGCCCCAGATACGAGCAGTACTTC. The chain is built from TRBV7-2 and TRBJ2-7, with unresolved D. Germline V CDR1 and CDR2: SGHTA, FQGNSA. The CDR3 length is 13 residues. V lost 1 base and J lost 4, with 8 bases in between.

In this sample, this clonotype turned up many times. This chain links TRBV6-2 or TRBV6-3 with TRBJ2-5, with a tentative D call TRBD1 (5 bases). This CDR3 region has 14 residues. V was shortened by 6 bases and J by 2 bases, with 13 bases between the two germline ends. CDR1 and CDR2 from the germline V gene are MNHEY and SVGEGT. The CDR3 spells CASRGSTEQETQYF. CDR3 nucleotide sequence: TGTGCCAGCAGGGGCTCGACAGAGCAAGAGACCCAGTACTTC.

This clonotype was observed many times. The rearrangement uses TRBV20-1 and TRBJ2-5, with a possible D match to TRBD2 (7 bases). Per the germline V gene, CDR1 is DFQATT and CDR2 is SNEGSKA (reference sequence). Trimming removed 3 bases at V and 5 bases at J, with 19 bases between. This CDR3 spans 15 amino acids. CDR3 sequence (DNA): TGCAGTGCTAGGGATCGCGGGGGCCTCTTGGAGACCCAGTACTTC. It codes for CSARDRGGLLETQYF.

This chain links TRBV4-2 with TRBJ2-2, with D unresolved. Germline values: CDR1 LGHNA, CDR2 YNFKEQ. V shed 1 base and J shed 2 bases, with 20 bases lying between them. This CDR3 comprises 19 residues. The CDR3 DNA reads as TGTGCCAGCAGCCAAGTATCAGCCAAGCCCCCTATCAACACCGGGGAGCTGTTTTTT. Amino acids: CASSQVSAKPPINTGELFF.

This clonotype has a count of ten or more. The chain combines TRBV7-2 with TRBJ1-4; 10 bases fit TRBD1. Germline CDR1 SGHTA, CDR2 FQGNSA. The trim removed 3 bases at V and 7 bases at J, leaving 2 bases unmatched. CDR3 size: 14 residues. The CDR3 DNA is TGTGCCAGCAGCTTGACAGGGGGCGGTGAAAAACTGTTTTTT. It codes for CASSLTGGGEKLFF. Full variable domain (outside the CDR3, taken from reference TRBV7-2 and TRBJ1-4): GAGVSQSPSNKVTEKGKDVELRCDPISGHTALYWYRQSLGQGLEFLIYFQGNSAPDKSGLPSDRFSAERTGGSVSTLTIQRTQQEDSAVYLCASSLTGGGEKLFFGSGTQLSVL.

The sample holds many counts of this clonotype. The chain is built from TRBV6-5 and TRBJ2-1; 7 bases map to TRBD2. The germline V gene encodes CDR1 MNHEY and CDR2 SVGAGI. The CDR3 sequence is 17 residues long. The V and J ends lost 3 bases and 3 bases, in that order; junction bases with no gene match: 11. CDR3 nucleotide sequence: TGTGCCAGCAGTTATCCTGGGGGGGGGAGGTTCTACAATGAGCAGTTCTTC. Translation gives CASSYPGGGRFYNEQFF.